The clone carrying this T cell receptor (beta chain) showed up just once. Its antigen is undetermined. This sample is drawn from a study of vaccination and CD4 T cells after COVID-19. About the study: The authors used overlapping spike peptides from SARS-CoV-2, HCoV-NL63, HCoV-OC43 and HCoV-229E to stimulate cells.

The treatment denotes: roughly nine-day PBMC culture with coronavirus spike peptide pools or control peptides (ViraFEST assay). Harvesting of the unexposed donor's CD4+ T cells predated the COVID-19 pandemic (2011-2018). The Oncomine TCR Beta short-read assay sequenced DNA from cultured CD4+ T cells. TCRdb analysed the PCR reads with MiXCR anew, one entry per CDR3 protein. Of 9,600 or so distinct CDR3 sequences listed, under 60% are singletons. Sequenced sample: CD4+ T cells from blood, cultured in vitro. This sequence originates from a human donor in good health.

In DNA, the CDR3 is TGTGCCAGCAGCATGGGGGGGCCGGAGGGAAACACCATATATTTT. The encoded protein is CASSMGGPEGNTIYF. This chain uses TRBV5-4 with TRBJ1-3; maybe TRBD1 (6 bases). V shed 4 bases and J shed 4 bases, with 15 bases lying between them. This CDR3 region has 15 residues. Germline CDR1 reads SGHNT; CDR2 reads YYREEE (reference sequence).